These 27 T cell receptor beta chains were all obtained from the same sample, sequenced in a study of vaccination effects on CD4 cells after COVID-19. These receptors' targets are unknown. The data were produced by immunoSEQ multiplex PCR, yet TCRdb's version contains in-frame clones alone and is incomplete. The sample records around 65,000 clones, 73% being singletons. ViraFEST assay sequencing came after antigen-specific CD4+ T cells were expanded with viral peptide pools. CD4+ T cell isolation took place after approximately ten days of culture. The vaccine given was either BNT162b2 or mRNA-1273, in two doses. Material: CD4+ T cells from PBMCs cultured with HCoV-229E spike peptides, obtained after COVID-19 vaccination. The receptors here all came from a human donor who received a COVID-19 vaccine.

The chain joins TRBV14 to TRBJ2-2; D possibly corresponds to TRBD2 (6 bases). The CDR3 consists of 16 residues. Germline CDR1 is SGHDN and CDR2 is FVKESK. Trimming pared 0 bases from V and 5 bases from J, leaving 13 bases between. The CDR3 spells CASSQDFTGATGELFF. CDR3 DNA: TGTGCCAGCAGCCAAGATTTTACGGGAGCAACCGGGGAGCTGTTTTTT.

The chain recombines TRBV2 with TRBJ1-5, with TRBD1 identical over 9 bases. CDR3 length equals 14 residues. CDR1 is SNHLY and CDR2 is FYNNEI in the germline V gene. V gave up 8 bases and J gave up 5 bases; unmatched junction bases: 7. CDR3 bases: TGTGCCAGCCGAAGGGACAGGGAATATCAGCCCCAGCATTTT. This codes for CASRRDREYQPQHF.

The chain joins TRBV7-3 to TRBJ2-3; 11 nucleotides agree with TRBD2. This CDR3 is 19 amino acids long. The V gene's germline CDR1 is SGHTA and CDR2 FQGTGA. After removal of 3 bases from V and 0 bases from J, the junction contained 11 bases not matched to a gene. The CDR3, as DNA: TGTGCCAGCAGCTTTACCCCTAGCGGGGGGTTCTTTAGCACAGATACGCAGTATTTT. Its translation is CASSFTPSGGFFSTDTQYF.

This chain joins TRBV5-1 and TRBJ2-2; perhaps TRBD1 as D (6 bases). Trimming took 3 bases from V and 4 from J, leaving 19 bases between them. The CDR3 has 17 amino acids. In germline, CDR1 is SGHRS, CDR2 YFSETQ. CDR3 region: CASSSVLQGLGTGELFF. CDR3 nucleotide sequence: TGCGCCAGCAGCTCGGTCCTACAGGGTTTGGGCACCGGGGAGCTGTTTTTT.

The rearrangement joins TRBV5-8 to TRBJ2-3, with 12 bases aligning to TRBD2. The CDR3 loop spans 15 amino acids. Trimming removed 7 bases from V and 4 bases from J; junction bases left unmatched: 7. Germline V gives CDR1 SGHTS, CDR2 YDEGEE. The DNA of the CDR3 is TGTGCCAGCCCAATTCTAGCGGGGGGGCCAGATACGCAGTATTTT. Translating it yields CASPILAGGPDTQYF.

This chain uses TRBV21-1 with TRBJ1-3. TRBV21-1 corresponds to a pseudogene. The CDR3 has 14 residues. CDR3 DNA sequence: TGTGCCAGCAGCCTACCGAGCTCTGGAAACACCATATATTTT. Its protein product is CASSLPSSGNTIYF.

The V and J genes are TRBV6-5 and TRBJ1-4; D gene uncertain. Germline loops: CDR1 MNHEY, CDR2 SVGAGI. Trimming removed 2 bases from V and 8 bases from J, with 12 bases in between. The CDR3 contains 14 residues. The CDR3 region is CASSYVPSNEKLFF. In DNA form, the CDR3 reads TGTGCCAGCAGTTACGTTCCTTCGAACGAAAAACTGTTTTTT.

There are a few counts of this clone. This chain connects TRBV4-1 to TRBJ1-5, with D hard to call. The V gene's germline CDR1 is MGHRA and CDR2 YSYEKL. This CDR3 is built from 15 residues. V was cut by 1 base and J by 1 base, with 8 bases left in between. The CDR3: CASSQVGGSNQPQHF. CDR3 nucleotide sequence: TGCGCCAGCAGCCAAGTCGGCGGAAGCAATCAGCCCCAGCATTTT.

The chain couples TRBV25-1 to TRBJ1-2; 7 nucleotides align to TRBD1. This CDR3 is built from 13 residues. Germline loops: CDR1 MGHDK, CDR2 SYGVNS. Germline trimming cut 5 bases from V and 7 bases from J; bases unmatched to any gene: 7. CDR3 sequence: CASSPAGGSGYTF. The CDR3 region has the DNA TGTGCCAGCAGTCCGGCAGGGGGTAGTGGCTACACCTTC.

This sequence joins TRBV6-5 and TRBJ1-2, with TRBD1 identical over 9 bases. Germline V gene lookup returns CDR1 MNHEY and CDR2 SVGAGI. CDR3 size: 12 residues. Germline trimming cut 6 bases from V and 8 bases from J; bases unmatched to any gene: 4. The DNA for the CDR3 is TGTGCCAGCAGAAGGACAGGGGAAGGCTACACCTTC. Residues: CASRRTGEGYTF.

This chain connects TRBV18 to TRBJ2-2, with D perhaps TRBD1 (5 bases). This CDR3 has 16 residues. Trimming stripped 0 bases from V and 4 bases from J, with 12 bases between. Per the germline V gene, CDR1 is KGHSH and CDR2 is LQKENI. In DNA form, the CDR3 reads TGTGCCAGCTCACCACCCGGGCAGGGAATCACCGGGGAGCTGTTTTTT. This translates into CASSPPGQGITGELFF.

J is TRBJ1-6 and V is TRBV30, with D uncertain. Germline V gives CDR1 GTSNPN, CDR2 SVGIG (reference sequence). The CDR3 is made up of 12 amino acids. With 2 bases removed from V and 6 bases from J, the gap between germline ends came to 5 bases. The CDR3 here is CAWSHPNSPLHF. DNA for the CDR3: TGTGCCTGGAGTCATCCTAATTCACCCCTCCACTTT.

The J gene is TRBJ1-6, the V gene TRBV23-1; TRBD1 might be the D (6 bases). TRBV23-1 is annotated as an ORF whose role is uncertain. The V end was cut by 1 base, the J end by 0 bases, with 19 bases between. The CDR3 extends over 20 amino acids. CDR3 protein: CASSQCVGGRINSYNSPLHF. CDR3 in DNA: TGCGCCAGCAGTCAATGTGTCGGGGGCAGAATAAACTCCTATAATTCACCCCTCCACTTT.

V gene TRBV6-5 combines with J gene TRBJ2-5; the match to TRBD2 covers 10 bases. Germline trimming cut 7 bases from V and 2 bases from J; bases unmatched to any gene: 1. This CDR3 comprises 13 residues. Germline V CDR1 and CDR2: MNHEY, SVGAGI. In nucleotides, the CDR3 is TGTGCCAGCAAGCGGGGGGGTCAAGAGACCCAGTACTTC. This encodes CASKRGGQETQYF.

This clone was detected a few times. The chain combines TRBV30 with TRBJ1-1, with 8 positions matching TRBD1. The germline V gene encodes CDR1 GTSNPN and CDR2 SVGIG (reference sequence). CDR3 length: 11 residues. V dropped 2 bases and J dropped 10; count of bases not matched to a gene: 3. CDR3 amino acids: CAWSTGGAAFF. For the CDR3, the DNA is TGTGCCTGGAGTACAGGGGGAGCAGCTTTCTTT.

This clone was picked up one time. DNA for the CDR3: TGTGCCAGCAGCTCGGGACTAGCGGGGGGACCCACAGATACGCAGTATTTT. Its translation: CASSSGLAGGPTDTQYF. This chain uses TRBV7-8 with TRBJ2-3, with TRBD2 matching 15 bases. CDR1 and CDR2 (germline): SGHVS, FQNEAQ. The CDR3 sequence is 17 residues long. Unmatched junction bases numbered 4, after V lost 4 bases and J lost 2 bases.

This clone has a handful of counts. The chain recombines TRBV28 with TRBJ2-4; the D call may be TRBD1 or TRBD2 (5 bases each). There are 13 residues in the CDR3. V lost 6 bases and J 2 bases, leaving 8 bases between the germline ends. Germline CDR1 reads MDHEN; CDR2 reads SYDVKM. The CDR3 DNA reads TGTGCCAGCAGCTCGGGGCCCAAAAACATTCAGTACTTC. Its protein product is CASSSGPKNIQYF.

The V call is TRBV28, the J call TRBJ2-2; D perhaps matches TRBD2 (5 bases). The germline V and J ends were trimmed by 4 bases and 4 bases, with 10 bases remaining between them. The CDR3 runs to 14 residues. CDR1 and CDR2 from the germline V gene are MDHEN and SYDVKM. The CDR3 here is CASSYRAGTGELFF. Written as DNA, the CDR3 is TGTGCCAGCAGTTACCGGGCGGGCACCGGGGAGCTGTTTTTT.

This sequence joins TRBV7-2 and TRBJ2-7; TRBD2 might be the D (5 bases). The CDR3 contains 12 residues. Germline CDR1 is SGHTA and CDR2 is FQGNSA. The V gene lost 5 bases and the J gene lost 3 bases, with 8 bases spanning the gap. CDR3 bases: TGTGCCAGCAGCGCCGGGAACTACGAGCAGTACGTC. It is translated as CASSAGNYEQYV.

The CDR3 sequence is CASSLFRNTEAFF. The CDR3, as DNA: TGTGCCAGCAGCTTGTTCAGAAACACTGAAGCTTTCTTT. The rearrangement uses TRBV5-6 and TRBJ1-1; D is uncertain. This CDR3 contains 13 residues. V was cut by 1 base and J by 2 bases, with 6 bases left in between. Per the germline V gene, CDR1 is SGHDT and CDR2 is YYEEEE.

This clone was seen a single time. The chain uses TRBV27 and TRBJ1-2; 10 positions match TRBD1. Germline loops: CDR1 MNHEY, CDR2 SMNVEV (reference sequence). V shed 9 bases and J 4 bases; nucleotides not matched to a gene: 11. The CDR3 runs 15 residues. The CDR3 loop is CASGGDRGGLYGYTF. CDR3 coding DNA: TGTGCCAGTGGCGGGGACAGGGGAGGACTCTATGGCTACACCTTC.

This clone was seen a few times. The V and J genes are TRBV7-2 and TRBJ2-1, with D perhaps TRBD2 (5 bases). With 5 bases removed from V and 0 bases from J, the gap between germline ends came to 17 bases. The CDR3 totals 17 residues. Germline CDR1 and CDR2: SGHTA and FQGNSA. This CDR3 reads CASSKISGRFSYNEQFF. The CDR3 DNA follows: TGTGCCAGCAGCAAAATAAGCGGACGATTCTCCTACAATGAGCAGTTCTTC. Full variable domain (rest looked up from reference TRBV7-2 and TRBJ2-1): GAGVSQSPSNKVTEKGKDVELRCDPISGHTALYWYRQSLGQGLEFLIYFQGNSAPDKSGLPSDRFSAERTGGSVSTLTIQRTQQEDSAVYLCASSKISGRFSYNEQFFGPGTRLTVL.

This clone has just one count. The chain combines TRBV30 with TRBJ1-6, with no clear D. Germline CDR1 GTSNPN, CDR2 SVGIG (reference sequence). The CDR3 runs 11 residues. V lost 5 bases to trimming and J lost 9 bases, with 8 bases between them. The CDR3 is CAWGPSSPLHF. The CDR3 DNA follows: TGTGCCTGGGGACCAAGTTCACCCCTCCACTTT.

The chain joins TRBV29-1 to TRBJ2-3; unclear D gene. The CDR3 consists of 12 residues. Germline CDR1 SQVTM, CDR2 ANQGSEA. The V gene lost 7 bases and the J gene lost 6 bases, with 14 bases spanning the gap. The CDR3 DNA sequence: TGCAGCGCGCAGGAAATTGCGGATACGCAGTATTTT. This encodes CSAQEIADTQYF.

This clone was observed a few times. The V and J genes are TRBV15 and TRBJ2-3, with TRBD2 matching over 10 bases. The V gene end was trimmed by 0 bases and the J gene end by 6 bases; junction bases not matched to a gene: 6. The germline gives CDR1 LNHNV, CDR2 YYDKDF (reference sequence). The CDR3 covers 16 residues. CDR3 region: CATSRDLAGGMDTQYF. Written as DNA, the CDR3 is TGTGCCACCAGCAGAGATTTAGCGGGGGGCATGGATACGCAGTATTTT.

The chain recombines TRBV7-2 with TRBJ2-7, with 7 bases aligning to TRBD1. With V trimmed by 5 bases and J by 6 bases, 10 bases remained unmatched. CDR3 length: 14 amino acids. CDR1 is SGHTA, CDR2 FQGNSA, per germline. CDR3 nucleotides: TGTGCCAGCAGCGCTAAGCCCGCAGGGGGCGAGCAGTACGTC. Amino acids: CASSAKPAGGEQYV.

Remarks on this clone: An end of the junction differs from the germline gene, which may be a read error. The CDR3 spells CASSRGHQIF. For the CDR3, the DNA is TGTGCCAGCTCACGTGGACACCAGATTTTT. The chain employs TRBV28 and TRBJ1-1; D perhaps matches TRBD1 (5 bases). CDR3 length: 10 amino acids. Looked up from germline, CDR1 is MDHEN and CDR2 is SYDVKM.